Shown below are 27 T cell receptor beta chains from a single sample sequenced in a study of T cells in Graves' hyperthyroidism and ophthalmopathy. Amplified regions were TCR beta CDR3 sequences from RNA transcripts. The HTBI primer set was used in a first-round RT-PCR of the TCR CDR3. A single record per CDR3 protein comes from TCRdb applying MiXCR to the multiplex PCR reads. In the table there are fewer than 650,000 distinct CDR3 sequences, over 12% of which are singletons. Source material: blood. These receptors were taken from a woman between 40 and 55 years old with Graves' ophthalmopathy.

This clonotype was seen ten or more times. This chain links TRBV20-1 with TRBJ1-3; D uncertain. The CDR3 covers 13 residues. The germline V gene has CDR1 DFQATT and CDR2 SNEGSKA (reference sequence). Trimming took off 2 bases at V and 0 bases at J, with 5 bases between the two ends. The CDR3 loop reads CSARRDSGNTIYF. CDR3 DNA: TGCAGTGCTAGAAGGGACTCTGGAAACACCATATATTTT.

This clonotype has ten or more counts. Here the CDR3 reads CASSMQGADTEAFF. The DNA of the CDR3 is TGTGCCAGTAGTATGCAGGGGGCAGACACTGAAGCTTTCTTT. The genes are TRBV19 and TRBJ1-1, with TRBD1 identical over 8 bases. The J segment lost 3 bases and the V segment lost 3 bases, leaving 3 bases of the junction unmatched. The CDR3 totals 14 residues. Germline CDR1 is LNHDA and CDR2 is SQIVND (reference sequence).

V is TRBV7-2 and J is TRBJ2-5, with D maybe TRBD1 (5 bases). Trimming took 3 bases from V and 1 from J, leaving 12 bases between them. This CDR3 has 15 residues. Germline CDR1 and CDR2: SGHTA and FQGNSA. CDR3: CASSFIGAVQETQYF. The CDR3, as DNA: TGTGCCAGCAGCTTTATAGGGGCTGTCCAAGAGACCCAGTACTTC.

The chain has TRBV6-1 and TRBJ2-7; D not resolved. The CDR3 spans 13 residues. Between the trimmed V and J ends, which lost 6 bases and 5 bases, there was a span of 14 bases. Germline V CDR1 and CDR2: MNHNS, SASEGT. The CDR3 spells CASSRKLADEQYF. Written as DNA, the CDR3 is TGTGCCAGCAGCCGAAAACTTGCGGACGAGCAGTACTTC.

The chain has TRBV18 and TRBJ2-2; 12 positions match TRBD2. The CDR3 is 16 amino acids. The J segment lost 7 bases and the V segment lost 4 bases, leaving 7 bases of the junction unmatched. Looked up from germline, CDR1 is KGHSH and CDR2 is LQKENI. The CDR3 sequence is CASSRLTSGSNGELFF. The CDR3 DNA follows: TGTGCCAGCTCACGCCTGACTAGCGGGAGTAACGGGGAGCTGTTTTTT.

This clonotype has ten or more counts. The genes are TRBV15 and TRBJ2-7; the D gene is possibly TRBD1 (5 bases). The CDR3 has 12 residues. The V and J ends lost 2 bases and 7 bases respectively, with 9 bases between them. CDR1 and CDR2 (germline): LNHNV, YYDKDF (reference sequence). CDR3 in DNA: TGTGCCACCAGCAGACAGGGTATAGAGCAGTACTTC. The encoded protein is CATSRQGIEQYF.

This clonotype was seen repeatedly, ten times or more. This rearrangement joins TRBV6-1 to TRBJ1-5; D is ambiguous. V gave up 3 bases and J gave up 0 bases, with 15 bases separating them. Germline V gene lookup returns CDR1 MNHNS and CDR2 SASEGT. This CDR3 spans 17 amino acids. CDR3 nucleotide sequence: TGTGCCAGCAGTGATGGACGCTTCGGATATAGCAATCAGCCCCAGCATTTT. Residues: CASSDGRFGYSNQPQHF.

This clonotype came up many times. The CDR3 loop is CASSLFPVANYGYTF. As DNA, the CDR3 is TGTGCCAGCAGTTTGTTCCCCGTAGCTAACTATGGCTACACCTTC. The chain uses TRBV12-3 or TRBV12-4 and TRBJ1-2; no reliable D call. V shed 3 bases and J shed 0 bases, with 11 bases lying between them. This CDR3 has 15 amino acids.

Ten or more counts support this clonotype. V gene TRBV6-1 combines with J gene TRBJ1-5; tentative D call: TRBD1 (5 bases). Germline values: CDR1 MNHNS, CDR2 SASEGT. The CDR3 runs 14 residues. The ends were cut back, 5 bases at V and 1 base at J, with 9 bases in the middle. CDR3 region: CASSIRDSNQPQHF. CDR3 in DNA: TGTGCCAGCAGTATCCGGGACAGCAATCAGCCCCAGCATTTT.

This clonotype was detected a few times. CDR3 DNA: TGTGCCAGCAGCTCCTCCGGGACAGGGCTCAACGAGCAGTACTTC. It encodes CASSSSGTGLNEQYF. V and J are TRBV7-9 and TRBJ2-7; 9 positions match TRBD1. V lost 4 bases, J lost 5 bases, and 9 bases stayed unmatched. Per germline, CDR1 SEHNR and CDR2 FQNEAQ (reference sequence). The length of the CDR3 is 15 residues.

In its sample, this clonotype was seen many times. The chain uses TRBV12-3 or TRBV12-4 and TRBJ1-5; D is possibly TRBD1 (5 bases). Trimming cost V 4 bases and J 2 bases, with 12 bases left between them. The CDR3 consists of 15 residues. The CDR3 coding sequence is TGTGCCAGCAGTTGGCTGGGGGGAGGCAATCAGCCCCAGCATTTT. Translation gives CASSWLGGGNQPQHF.

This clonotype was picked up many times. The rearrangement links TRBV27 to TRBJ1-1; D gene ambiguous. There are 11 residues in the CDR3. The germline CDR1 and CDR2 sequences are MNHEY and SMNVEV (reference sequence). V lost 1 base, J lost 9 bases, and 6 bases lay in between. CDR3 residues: CASSLLGKAFF. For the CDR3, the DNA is TGTGCCAGCAGTTTATTAGGGAAAGCTTTCTTT.

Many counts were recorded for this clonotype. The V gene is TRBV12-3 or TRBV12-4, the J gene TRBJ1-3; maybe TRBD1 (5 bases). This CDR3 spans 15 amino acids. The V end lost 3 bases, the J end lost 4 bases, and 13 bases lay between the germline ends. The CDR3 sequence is CASSFGQGIGNTIYF. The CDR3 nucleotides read TGTGCCAGCAGTTTCGGCCAGGGAATAGGAAACACCATATATTTT.

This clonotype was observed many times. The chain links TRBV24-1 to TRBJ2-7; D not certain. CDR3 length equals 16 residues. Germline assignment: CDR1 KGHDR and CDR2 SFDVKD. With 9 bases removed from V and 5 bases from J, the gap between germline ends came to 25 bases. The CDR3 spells CATESAKWFRHDEQYF. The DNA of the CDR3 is TGTGCCACCGAATCCGCTAAATGGTTTCGTCATGACGAGCAGTACTTC.

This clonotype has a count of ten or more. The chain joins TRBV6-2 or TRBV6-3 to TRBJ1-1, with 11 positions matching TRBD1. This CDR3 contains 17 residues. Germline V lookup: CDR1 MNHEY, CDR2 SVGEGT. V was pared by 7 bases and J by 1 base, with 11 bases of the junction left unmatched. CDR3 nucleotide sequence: TGTGCCAGCAACGGAAGGACAGGGGGCAGCGGGAACACTGAAGCTTTCTTT. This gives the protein CASNGRTGGSGNTEAFF.

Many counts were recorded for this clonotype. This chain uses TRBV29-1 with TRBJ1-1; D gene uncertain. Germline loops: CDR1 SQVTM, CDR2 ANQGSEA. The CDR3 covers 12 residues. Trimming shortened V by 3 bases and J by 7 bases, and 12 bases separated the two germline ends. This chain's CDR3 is CSVDSDAGEAFF. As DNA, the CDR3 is TGCAGCGTTGACTCGGACGCAGGTGAAGCTTTCTTT. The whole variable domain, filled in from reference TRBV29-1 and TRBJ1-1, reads SAVISQKPSRDICQRGTSLTIQCQVDSQVTMMFWYRQQPGQSLTLIATANQGSEATYESGFVIDKFPISRPNLTFSTLTVSNMSPEDSSIYLCSVDSDAGEAFFGQGTRLTVV.

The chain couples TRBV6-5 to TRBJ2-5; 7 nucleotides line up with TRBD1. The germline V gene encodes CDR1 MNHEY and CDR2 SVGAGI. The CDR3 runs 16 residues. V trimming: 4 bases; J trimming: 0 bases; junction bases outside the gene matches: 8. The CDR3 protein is CASSFGQVYHQETQYF. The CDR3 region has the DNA TGTGCCAGCAGTTTTGGACAGGTATATCACCAAGAGACCCAGTACTTC.

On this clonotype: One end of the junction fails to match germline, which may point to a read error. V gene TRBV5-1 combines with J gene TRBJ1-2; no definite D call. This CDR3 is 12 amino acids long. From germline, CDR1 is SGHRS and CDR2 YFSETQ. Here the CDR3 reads CANSLEGLGYTF. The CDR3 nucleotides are TGCGCCAACAGCTTGGAAGGGCTCGGCTACACCTTC.

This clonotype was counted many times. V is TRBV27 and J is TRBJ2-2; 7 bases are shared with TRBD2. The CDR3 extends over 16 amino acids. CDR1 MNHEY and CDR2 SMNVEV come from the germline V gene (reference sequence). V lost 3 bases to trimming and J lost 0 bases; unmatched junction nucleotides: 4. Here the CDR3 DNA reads TGTGCCAGCAGTTTTCAAGGGAGGGCGAACACCGGGGAGCTGTTTTTT. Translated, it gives CASSFQGRANTGELFF.

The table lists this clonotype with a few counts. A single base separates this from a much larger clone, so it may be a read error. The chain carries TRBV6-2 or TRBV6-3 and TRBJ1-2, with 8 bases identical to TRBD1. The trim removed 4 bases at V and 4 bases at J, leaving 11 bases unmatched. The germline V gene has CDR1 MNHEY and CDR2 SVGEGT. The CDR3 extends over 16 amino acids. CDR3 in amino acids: CASSFTWDRLSYGYTF. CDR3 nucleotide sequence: TGTGCCAGCAGTTTCACCTGGGACAGGCTCAGCTATGGCTACACCTTC.

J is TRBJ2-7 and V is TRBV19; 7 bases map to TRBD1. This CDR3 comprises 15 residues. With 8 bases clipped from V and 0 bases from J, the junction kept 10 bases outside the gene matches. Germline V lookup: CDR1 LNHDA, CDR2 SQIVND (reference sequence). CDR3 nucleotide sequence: TGTGCCAGTCAGATCACAGGGGAAAGCTCCTACGAGCAGTACTTC. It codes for CASQITGESSYEQYF.

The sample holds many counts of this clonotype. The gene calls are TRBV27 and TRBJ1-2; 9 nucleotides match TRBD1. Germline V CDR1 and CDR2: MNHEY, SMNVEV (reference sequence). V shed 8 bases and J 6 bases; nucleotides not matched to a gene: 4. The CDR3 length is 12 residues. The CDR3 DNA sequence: TGTGCCAGCCGGGACAGGGAGCATGGCTACACCTTC. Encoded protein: CASRDREHGYTF.

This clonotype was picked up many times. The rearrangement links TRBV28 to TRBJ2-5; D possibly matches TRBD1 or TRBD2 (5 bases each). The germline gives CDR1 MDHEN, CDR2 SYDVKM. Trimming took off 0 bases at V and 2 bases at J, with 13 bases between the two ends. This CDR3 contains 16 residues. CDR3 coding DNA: TGTGCCAGCAGTTTATGGGGGAGACAGCCGCAAGAGACCCAGTACTTC. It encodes CASSLWGRQPQETQYF.

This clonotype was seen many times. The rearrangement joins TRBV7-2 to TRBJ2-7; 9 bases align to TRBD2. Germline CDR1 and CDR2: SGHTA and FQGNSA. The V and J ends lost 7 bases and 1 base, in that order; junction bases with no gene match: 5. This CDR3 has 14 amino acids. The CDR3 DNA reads TGTGCCAGCACCCTAGCGGGATCGTCCTACGAGCAGTACTTC. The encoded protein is CASTLAGSSYEQYF.

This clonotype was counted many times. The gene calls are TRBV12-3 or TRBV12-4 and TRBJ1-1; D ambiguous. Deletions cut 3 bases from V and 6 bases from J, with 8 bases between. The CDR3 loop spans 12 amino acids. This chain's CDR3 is CASSFFDSEAFF. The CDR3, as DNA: TGTGCCAGCAGTTTCTTTGATTCTGAAGCTTTCTTT.

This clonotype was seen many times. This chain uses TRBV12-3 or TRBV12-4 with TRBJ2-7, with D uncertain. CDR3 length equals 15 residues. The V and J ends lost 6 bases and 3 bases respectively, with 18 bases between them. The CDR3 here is CASRHSAVGCYEQYF. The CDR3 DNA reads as TGTGCCAGCAGACATTCAGCCGTGGGGTGCTACGAGCAGTACTTC.

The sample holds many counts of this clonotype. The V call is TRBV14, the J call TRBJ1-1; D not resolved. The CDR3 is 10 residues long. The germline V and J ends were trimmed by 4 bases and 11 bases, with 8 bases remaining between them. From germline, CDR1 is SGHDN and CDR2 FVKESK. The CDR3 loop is CASSPIGAFF. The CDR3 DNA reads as TGTGCCAGCAGCCCCATCGGGGCTTTCTTT.